This TCR beta chain came from a study of control samples from healthy donors and cancer patients (dated by TCRdb to 2020 to 2022). Of note for this clone: The antigen it recognizes is unknown. No base-level quality is on record; no much larger clone is a single base apart.

Germline trimming amounts to 7 bases on V and 4 bases on J, with 7 as the count of junction bases outside the gene matches. Including cysteine and phenylalanine, the CDR3 has 14 amino acids. Only the CDR3 region is kept as DNA, spanning 42 bases read in frame from base 1. Via the germline V gene (reference sequence), CDR1 is SEHNR and CDR2 FQNEAQ. To prepare the library, the immunoSEQ multiplex PCR assay was applied. In its TCRdb copy, this immuneACCESS table keeps in-frame sequences only and misses some clones. Where compared with another copy, unresolved V genes explain less than half of these, and the others have no known cause. The sample data list about 10,000 clones, and roughly 91% of these were observed just once. The top ten clones comprise about 21% of the sample.

The sequencing sample was made of PBMCs. The sequence is built from TRBV7-9 and TRBJ1-3, and TRBD1 aligns with 7 junction nucleotides. The sequence was collected from a man aged 60 to 75 with colorectal cancer. The CDR3 corresponds to CASTKRQGGNTIYF. The nucleotides read TGTGCCAGCACCAAACGACAGGGAGGAAACACCATATATTTT.